A single sample is the source of the 2 T cell receptor beta chains below, sequenced in a study of T cell responses to AZD1222 COVID-19 vaccine (dated by TCRdb to the early 2020s). The library was obtained by the immunoSEQ multiplex PCR assay. The clones in this table, taken by TCRdb from immuneACCESS, are in-frame only. Not every clone is retained; where verified, under half of the shortfall comes from an unresolved V gene, and the cause of the rest is unknown. The sample table lists over 110,000 clones, just over 90% of them with a count of one. Of the sample, around 4.7% is held by the ten largest clones. Sample time point, as interpreted from the label and publication: baseline before first vaccination. The sample here was peripheral blood, taken on day 0 of AZD1222 vaccination. These receptors were collected from an adult in good health.

CDR3 in DNA: TGTGCCAGCAGCGCCGGTCCGGGACTTATCACAGATACGCAGTATTTT. Amino acid sequence: CASSAGPGLITDTQYF. The chain uses TRBV9 and TRBJ2-3; possible D gene TRBD2, 6 bases. The germline V and J ends were trimmed by 3 bases and 2 bases, with 16 bases remaining between them. The germline V gene has CDR1 SGDLS and CDR2 YYNGEE. CDR3 length: 16 residues.

This sequence joins TRBV6-5 and TRBJ1-4, with D tentatively TRBD1 (6 bases). CDR3 size: 14 residues. Trimming took 6 bases from V and 3 from J, leaving 11 bases between them. Germline V gives CDR1 MNHEY, CDR2 SVGAGI. The CDR3 bases are TGTGCCAGCAGGCAAGGGGGGGCTAATGAAAAACTGTTTTTT. Translation: CASRQGGANEKLFF.